This T cell receptor beta chain was documented in a study of T cell responses to AZD1222 COVID-19 vaccine. Study observations and caveats: When two AZD1222 doses had been given, Spike-specific TCR breadth and depth rose.

For this clone: Its antigen is as yet unknown.

The CDR3 loop spans 16 amino acids. The germline CDR1 and CDR2 sequences are SEHNR and FQNEAQ (reference sequence). V dropped 7 bases and J dropped 0 bases, with 15 bases sitting between them. The method was immunoSEQ multiplex PCR; TCRdb's version includes in-frame clones alone and lacks a portion of them. Among roughly 150,000 clones listed, 92% were seen once. This receptor was taken from an adult who received the AZD1222 COVID-19 vaccine. The sample consisted of peripheral blood, taken 28 days after the second AZD1222 dose. The chain links TRBV7-9 to TRBJ1-4; no clear D gene. The CDR3 sequence: CASTQSVLATNEKLFF. As DNA, the CDR3 is TGTGCCAGCACCCAGTCGGTACTTGCAACTAATGAAAAACTGTTTTTT. Full variable domain (rest looked up from reference TRBV7-9 and TRBJ1-4): DTGVSQNPRHKITKRGQNVTFRCDPISEHNRLYWYRQTLGQGPEFLTYFQNEAQLEKSRLLSDRFSAERPKGSFSTLEIQRTEQGDSAMYLCASTQSVLATNEKLFFGSGTQLSVL.